These 7 T cell receptor beta chains were sequenced from one sample in a study of T cell repertoires in cytomegalovirus infection. TCRdb processed the reads anew with MiXCR; each CDR3 protein has one entry. The top ten clones hold about 9.4% of a sample with roughly 500,000 distinct CDR3 sequences, over 9% of them seen once. Sequencing input: PBMCs. These receptors were obtained from a human donor in good health (CMV status not recorded). Some clones in this sample may be carry-over from other donors' samples.

Note on this clonotype: A much more abundant neighbour one base away suggests this may be a read error. The chain carries TRBV11-2 and TRBJ2-7; D is uncertain. The CDR3 has 14 amino acids. CDR1 and CDR2 (germline): SGHAT, FQNNGV. CDR3 nucleotide sequence: TGTGTCAGCAGCCAAACCAGGAGCTCCTACGAGCAGTACTTC. This sequence encodes CVSSQTRSSYEQYF.

V usage is TRBV28 and J usage is TRBJ1-2, with D unclear. The CDR3 has 16 amino acids. The V end was cut by 5 bases, the J end by 5 bases, with 21 bases between. Per germline, CDR1 MDHEN and CDR2 SYDVKM. In DNA, the CDR3 is TGTGCCAGCAGTCCTGGTAATCGATGGGAGGGATATGGCTACACCTTC. This codes for CASSPGNRWEGYGYTF.

The sample holds a few counts of this clonotype. The chain carries TRBV25-1 and TRBJ2-4; 8 bases line up with TRBD1. CDR3 length: 15 amino acids. Germline-derived CDR1 and CDR2 are MGHDK and SYGVNS. Trimming removed 4 bases from V and 7 bases from J; junction bases left unmatched: 9. CDR3 DNA: TGTGCCAGCAGTGCCTCAGGGGGCGCGGGGAACATTCAGTACTTC. It specifies CASSASGGAGNIQYF. Full variable domain (remainder filled in from reference TRBV25-1 and TRBJ2-4): EADIYQTPRYLVIGTGKKITLECSQTMGHDKMYWYQQDPGMELHLIHYSYGVNSTEKGDLSSESTVSRIRTEHFPLTLESARPSHTSQYLCASSASGGAGNIQYFGAGTRLSVL.

This clonotype was detected ten times or more. The chain has TRBV11-3 and TRBJ2-5, with D perhaps matching TRBD1 (5 bases). CDR1 and CDR2 from the germline V gene are SGHNT and YENEEA. This CDR3 is 14 amino acids long. V dropped 3 bases and J dropped 5 bases, with 13 bases sitting between them. The chain's CDR3 is CASSLSGAEETQYF. CDR3 sequence (DNA): TGTGCCAGCAGCTTGAGTGGGGCGGAGGAGACCCAGTACTTC.

There are many counts of this clonotype. This chain links TRBV19 with TRBJ2-2; TRBD2 matches 11 bases. Germline CDR1 is LNHDA and CDR2 is SQIVND (reference sequence). This CDR3 contains 17 residues. Losses at the gene ends were 4 bases for V and 4 bases for J; bases not matched to a gene: 8. The CDR3 spells CASSKVAGGPSTGELFF. The CDR3 coding sequence is TGTGCCAGTAGTAAAGTAGCGGGGGGGCCGAGCACCGGGGAGCTGTTTTTT.

There are many counts of this clonotype. The chain links TRBV6-9 to TRBJ1-5, with D unclear. The CDR3 consists of 11 residues. Trimming shortened V by 8 bases and J by 7 bases, and 9 bases separated the two germline ends. CDR1 MNHGY and CDR2 SVAAGI come from the germline V gene. In DNA, the CDR3 is TGTGCCAGCCCCAGGAACCAGCCCCAGCATTTT. It translates to CASPRNQPQHF.

This clonotype occurred many times. The V call is TRBV5-4, the J call TRBJ2-7, with 15 bases identical to TRBD2. This CDR3 contains 14 residues. The germline gives CDR1 SGHNT, CDR2 YYREEE (reference sequence). V lost 6 bases to trimming and J lost 6 bases; unmatched junction nucleotides: 4. CDR3 in DNA: TGTGCCAGCACTCCGGGACTAGCGGGAGGCGAGCAGTACTTC. Translation: CASTPGLAGGEQYF.